The 30 T cell receptor beta chains below were found in one sample sequenced in a study of blood T cell repertoires in COVID-19. The data were produced by immunoSEQ multiplex PCR, yet TCRdb's version contains in-frame clones alone and is incomplete. The sample shows approximately 230,000 clones, around 88% of them seen only once. Sequencing used peripheral blood. The receptor source for this set is an elderly man with acute or convalescent COVID-19.

This chain connects TRBV7-9 to TRBJ2-1, with TRBD2 as a possible D gene (6 bases). This CDR3 region has 17 residues. Per germline, CDR1 SEHNR and CDR2 FQNEAQ (reference sequence). V shed 4 bases and J shed 8 bases, with 24 bases lying between them. CDR3 loop: CASSSRDSPGRLHEQFF. For the CDR3, the DNA is TGTGCCAGCAGCTCCCGGGACTCCCCTGGCAGGTTGCATGAGCAGTTCTTC.

The chain links TRBV15 to TRBJ1-5; 7 bases line up with TRBD1. V trimming: 2 bases; J trimming: 5 bases; junction bases outside the gene matches: 3. The CDR3 consists of 14 residues. In germline, CDR1 is LNHNV, CDR2 YYDKDF (reference sequence). The CDR3 DNA sequence: TGTGCCACCAGCAGAATAACAGGGGATCAGCCCCAGCATTTT. Encoded protein: CATSRITGDQPQHF. Filled out from reference TRBV15 and TRBJ1-5, the complete variable domain reads DAMVIQNPRYQVTQFGKPVTLSCSQTLNHNVMYWYQQKSSQAPKLLFHYYDKDFNNEADTPDNFQSRRPNTSFCFLDIRSPGLGDTAMYLCATSRITGDQPQHFGDGTRLSIL.

V is TRBV29-1 and J is TRBJ2-3, with D perhaps matching TRBD1 (6 bases). The CDR3 totals 15 residues. Per germline, CDR1 SQVTM and CDR2 ANQGSEA. V lost 6 bases, J lost 5 bases, and 21 bases lay in between. The CDR3 DNA reads as TGCAGCGTCCCGGGACCCAGGGGCTTTGTAGATACGCAGTATTTT. This encodes CSVPGPRGFVDTQYF.

V is TRBV3-1 (or the pseudogene TRBV3-2) and J is TRBJ1-4, with D perhaps matching TRBD1 (6 bases). The CDR3 contains 14 residues. Trimming left V 4 bases short and J 4 bases short, with 10 bases between. Germline assignment: CDR1 LGHDT and CDR2 YNNKEL (reference sequence). In DNA, the CDR3 is TGTGCCAGCAGCCCGATGGACAGTAATGAAAAACTGTTTTTT. It translates to CASSPMDSNEKLFF.

The chain employs TRBV19 and TRBJ2-3; D unresolved. Germline-derived CDR1 and CDR2 are LNHDA and SQIVND (reference sequence). V was cut by 5 bases and J by 0 bases, with 15 bases left in between. CDR3 length: 16 amino acids. The CDR3 here is CASSSQRRSSTDTQYF. CDR3 DNA sequence: TGTGCCAGTAGTTCACAAAGACGGAGTAGCACAGATACGCAGTATTTT.

The table lists this clone with a count of one. The gene calls are TRBV6-1 and TRBJ1-4; a weak D match, TRBD1 (5 bases). Trimming cost V 3 bases and J 8 bases, with 22 bases left between them. In germline, CDR1 is MNHNS, CDR2 SASEGT. CDR3 length: 17 residues. CDR3 in amino acids: CASSDLWSATEGEKLFF. CDR3 nucleotide sequence: TGTGCCAGCAGTGACCTCTGGTCGGCGACGGAGGGGGAAAAACTGTTTTTT.

The count of this clone is one. The genes are TRBV18 and TRBJ1-1; 8 nucleotides agree with TRBD1. With V trimmed by 0 bases and J by 0 bases, 3 bases remained unmatched. The CDR3 totals 16 residues. Germline V gene data show CDR1 as KGHSH and CDR2 as LQKENI. The CDR3 nucleotides are TGTGCCAGCTCACCACCGGGACAGGTCATGAACACTGAAGCTTTCTTT. Translated, it gives CASSPPGQVMNTEAFF.

A few counts support this clone. This rearrangement joins TRBV2 to TRBJ1-2; 9 positions agree with TRBD1. Germline V CDR1 and CDR2: SNHLY, FYNNEI. V was clipped by 6 bases and J by 6 bases; unmatched bases: 5. The length of the CDR3 is 13 residues. The CDR3 nucleotides read TGTGCCAGCAGCTTGGGACAGGGCCATGGCTACACCTTC. Its translation is CASSLGQGHGYTF.

The rearrangement joins TRBV4-1 to TRBJ1-2; TRBD1 might be the D (5 bases). V shed 1 base and J shed 4 bases, with 10 bases lying between them. The germline CDR1 and CDR2 sequences are MGHRA and YSYEKL. There are 14 residues in the CDR3. CDR3 sequence: CASSQVGRFYGYTF. The CDR3, as DNA: TGCGCCAGCAGCCAAGTGGGGCGGTTCTATGGCTACACCTTC.

CDR3 bases: TGTGCCAGCAGCCGTAGCGGGAGAGGGTCCTACGAGCAGTACTTC. It translates to CASSRSGRGSYEQYF. The V gene is TRBV3-1 (or the pseudogene TRBV3-2), the J gene TRBJ2-7; 9 bases fit TRBD2. After removal of 4 bases from V and 1 base from J, the junction contained 5 bases not matched to a gene. The length of the CDR3 is 15 residues. Germline assignment: CDR1 LGHDT and CDR2 YNNKEL (reference sequence).

The chain employs TRBV5-1 and TRBJ2-2, with TRBD1 as a possible D gene (5 bases). Germline loops: CDR1 SGHRS, CDR2 YFSETQ. CDR3 length: 17 residues. Trimming cost V 2 bases and J 3 bases, with 17 bases left between them. The CDR3 DNA reads as TGCGCCAGCAGCTTAGGGGTCGACCCTACCTACACCGGGGAGCTGTTTTTT. Translated: CASSLGVDPTYTGELFF.

This clone was picked up one time. The V gene is TRBV18, the J gene TRBJ2-7; 9 bases fit TRBD1. This CDR3 is 18 amino acids long. Germline CDR1 KGHSH, CDR2 LQKENI. Trimming removed 6 bases from V and 0 bases from J; junction bases left unmatched: 15. CDR3 in DNA: TGTGCCAGCTCGCAAACCCGCGACAGGGGGGGAAGCTCCTACGAGCAGTACTTC. Translation gives CASSQTRDRGGSSYEQYF.

This chain links TRBV12-3 or TRBV12-4 with TRBJ1-6, with 7 nucleotides matching TRBD1. There are 13 residues in the CDR3. J lost 10 bases, V lost 6 bases, and 6 bases had no gene match. CDR3 region: CASRTKQGSPLHF. The CDR3 nucleotides read TGTGCCAGCAGGACGAAACAGGGGTCACCCCTCCACTTT.

The V and J genes are TRBV6-2 or TRBV6-3 and TRBJ1-1; unclear D gene. The CDR3 totals 13 residues. Germline V gives CDR1 MNHEY, CDR2 SVGEGT. V gave up 6 bases and J gave up 4 bases, with 12 bases separating them. The CDR3 sequence is CASSIGSGTEAFF. CDR3 in DNA: TGTGCCAGCAGCATTGGGTCAGGCACTGAAGCTTTCTTT.

The gene calls are TRBV2 and TRBJ1-4, with 7 bases lining up with TRBD1. Germline loops: CDR1 SNHLY, CDR2 FYNNEI. J gave up 0 bases and V 8 bases, and 9 bases lay outside the gene matches. The CDR3 consists of 16 residues. Here the CDR3 DNA reads TGTGCCAGCCTAGGACAGGCCCTTGCAACTAATGAAAAACTGTTTTTT. Translating gives CASLGQALATNEKLFF. Full variable domain (missing parts from reference TRBV2 and TRBJ1-4): EPEVTQTPSHQVTQMGQEVILRCVPISNHLYFYWYRQILGQKVEFLVSFYNNEISEKSEIFDDQFSVERPDGSNFTLKIRSTKLEDSAMYFCASLGQALATNEKLFFGSGTQLSVL.

The chain has TRBV6-5 and TRBJ1-4; D may be TRBD1 (6 bases). Germline V CDR1 and CDR2: MNHEY, SVGAGI. V was shortened by 2 bases and J by 8 bases, with 12 bases between the two germline ends. The CDR3 is 14 residues long. CDR3 nucleotides: TGTGCCAGCAGTTACAGCAGGGGACGGGAAAAACTGTTTTTT. Translating gives CASSYSRGREKLFF.

V is TRBV15 and J is TRBJ1-1; 8 nucleotides match TRBD1. V was clipped by 6 bases and J by 4 bases; unmatched bases: 4. This CDR3 spans 13 amino acids. CDR1 is LNHNV, CDR2 YYDKDF, per germline (reference sequence). The CDR3 reads CATRQGVGTEAFF. CDR3 coding DNA: TGTGCCACCAGACAGGGGGTCGGCACTGAAGCTTTCTTT.

The V and J genes are TRBV4-3 and TRBJ1-2; unclear D gene. CDR1 LGHNA and CDR2 YSLEER come from the germline V gene. This CDR3 contains 14 residues. Trimming stripped 1 base from V and 3 bases from J, with 9 bases between. CDR3 sequence reads: CASSQVVFDYGYTF. CDR3 DNA sequence: TGCGCCAGCAGCCAAGTAGTGTTCGACTATGGCTACACCTTC.

The V and J genes are TRBV9 and TRBJ2-1, with 10 bases lining up with TRBD2. Germline CDR1 and CDR2: SGDLS and YYNGEE. V was clipped by 0 bases and J by 6 bases; unmatched bases: 6. This CDR3 region has 16 residues. This CDR3 reads CASSVGTSGRANEQFF. The DNA of the CDR3 is TGTGCCAGCAGCGTAGGAACCAGCGGGAGGGCCAATGAGCAGTTCTTC.

The V and J genes are TRBV5-6 and TRBJ1-2, with D unresolved. The V gene's germline CDR1 is SGHDT and CDR2 YYEEEE. CDR3 length: 13 residues. Trimming left V 3 bases short and J 4 bases short, with 10 bases between. For the CDR3, the DNA is TGTGCCAGCAGCTATGACGACATCTATGGCTACACCTTC. Its protein product is CASSYDDIYGYTF.

The rearrangement links TRBV19 to TRBJ2-4, with 8 positions matching TRBD1. The V segment lost 3 bases and the J segment 6 bases; nucleotides outside the gene matches: 4. CDR1 and CDR2 (germline): LNHDA, SQIVND (reference sequence). This CDR3 has 14 residues. Written as DNA, the CDR3 is TGTGCCAGTAGTATCGGACAGGGTTCAAACATTCAGTACTTC. This sequence encodes CASSIGQGSNIQYF.

CDR3 bases: TGCGCCAGCAGCCCCCCGACAGGGGGACCCTATGGCTACACCTTC. It yields the protein CASSPPTGGPYGYTF. The rearrangement uses TRBV5-1 and TRBJ1-2, with TRBD1 matching over 9 bases. Trimming at V came to 4 bases and at J to 4 bases, leaving 8 bases not matched to a gene. The length of the CDR3 is 15 residues. CDR1 is SGHRS and CDR2 is YFSETQ in the germline V gene.

The rearrangement links TRBV6-5 to TRBJ1-2, with D perhaps TRBD1 (5 bases). The CDR3 runs to 14 residues. Germline V gene lookup returns CDR1 MNHEY and CDR2 SVGAGI. Deletions cut 8 bases from V and 4 bases from J, with 17 bases between. The CDR3 region is CASGAGTPLYGYTF. The CDR3, as DNA: TGTGCCAGCGGGGCAGGCACACCTCTCTATGGCTACACCTTC.

The chain combines TRBV6-1 with TRBJ2-2, with D tentatively TRBD1 (5 bases). CDR3 length: 16 residues. V lost 1 base and J 0 bases, leaving 9 bases between the germline ends. Germline CDR1 MNHNS, CDR2 SASEGT. The CDR3 DNA reads TGTGCCAGCAGTGAAGTTCAGGGTCCGAACACCGGGGAGCTGTTTTTT. It encodes CASSEVQGPNTGELFF.

The V gene is TRBV4-2, the J gene TRBJ2-3; TRBD2 agrees at 9 bases. This CDR3 spans 15 amino acids. Trimming at V came to 5 bases and at J to 6 bases, leaving 9 bases not matched to a gene. Germline CDR1 reads LGHNA; CDR2 reads YNFKEQ. The CDR3 protein is CASSAFSRGGDTQYF. CDR3 nucleotide sequence: TGTGCCAGCAGCGCCTTCTCGCGGGGGGGGGATACGCAGTATTTT.

The chain recombines TRBV21-1 with TRBJ2-7; the table's D call TRBD1 went unverified against the DNA. TRBV21-1 is described as a pseudogene. CDR3 length equals 16 residues. CDR3 loop: CASSKLPGTASYEQYF. In nucleotides, the CDR3 is TGTGCCAGCAGCAAGTTGCCCGGGACAGCCTCCTACGAGCAGTACTTC.

As DNA, the CDR3 is TGTGCCAGCAGTCCACGACAGGGCTGGGTGGTAGATGAGCAGTTCTTC. Translation gives CASSPRQGWVVDEQFF. The gene calls are TRBV27 and TRBJ2-1; 7 bases match TRBD1. The germline gives CDR1 MNHEY, CDR2 SMNVEV (reference sequence). CDR3 length equals 16 residues. J lost 8 bases, V lost 5 bases, and 15 bases had no gene match.

This chain links TRBV19 with TRBJ2-2, with 8 bases lining up with TRBD1. Trimming took 7 bases from V and 5 from J; bases not matched to a gene: 6. CDR1 is LNHDA, CDR2 SQIVND, per germline (reference sequence). This CDR3 region has 14 residues. The CDR3 DNA sequence: TGTGCCAGTACTAATACAGGGGGGACCGGGGAGCTGTTTTTT. Translating it yields CASTNTGGTGELFF.

The V gene is TRBV10-3, the J gene TRBJ1-5; 7 nucleotides match TRBD1. The CDR3 loop spans 17 amino acids. The germline V gene has CDR1 ENHRY and CDR2 SYGVKD. V trimming: 0 bases; J trimming: 3 bases; junction bases outside the gene matches: 8. The CDR3 loop reads CAISESGRQGNNQPQHF. CDR3 bases: TGTGCCATCAGTGAGTCGGGGCGACAGGGTAACAATCAGCCCCAGCATTTT.

The rearrangement joins TRBV5-1 to TRBJ2-7; D is possibly TRBD1 (5 bases). This CDR3 is 17 amino acids long. The V gene lost 0 bases and the J gene lost 0 bases, with 16 bases spanning the gap. Germline V gives CDR1 SGHRS, CDR2 YFSETQ. The CDR3 is CASSLGPQDLLSYEQYF. In nucleotides, the CDR3 is TGCGCCAGCAGCTTGGGACCACAGGACCTACTCTCCTACGAGCAGTACTTC. Together with reference TRBV5-1 and TRBJ2-7, the CDR3 gives the full variable domain: KAGVTQTPRYLIKTRGQQVTLSCSPISGHRSVSWYQQTPGQGLQFLFEYFSETQRNKGNFPGRFSGRQFSNSRSEMNVSTLELGDSALYLCASSLGPQDLLSYEQYFGPGTRLTVT.